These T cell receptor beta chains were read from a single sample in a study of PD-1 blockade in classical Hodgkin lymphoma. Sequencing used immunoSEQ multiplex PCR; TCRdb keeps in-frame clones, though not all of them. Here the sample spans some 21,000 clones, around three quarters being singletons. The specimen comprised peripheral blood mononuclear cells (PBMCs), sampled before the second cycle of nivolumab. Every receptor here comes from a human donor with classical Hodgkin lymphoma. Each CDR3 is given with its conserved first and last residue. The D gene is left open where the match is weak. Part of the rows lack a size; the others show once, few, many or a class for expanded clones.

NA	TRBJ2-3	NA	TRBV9	TGTGCCAGCGGAGATACGCAGTATTTT	CASGDTQYF
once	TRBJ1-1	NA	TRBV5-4	TGTGCCAGCAGCTTGGCCCTGGGAACTGAAGCTTTCTTT	CASSLALGTEAFF
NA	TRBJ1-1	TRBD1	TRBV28	TGTGCCAGCAGTACAGGGGCCCTGAACACTGAAGCTTTCTTT	CASSTGALNTEAFF
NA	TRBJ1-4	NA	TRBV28	TGTGCCAGCAGTTCACACACCGGGACATTCGGTGAAAAACTGTTTTTT	CASSSHTGTFGEKLFF
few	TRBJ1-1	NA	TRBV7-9	TGTGCCAGCAGCGTCCAGACGAGGGGCGGCACTGAAGCTTTCTTT	CASSVQTRGGTEAFF
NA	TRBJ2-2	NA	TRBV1	TGCACCAGCAGCCAAGATCTCCCGGCCGTCCGTGGGGAGCTGTTTTTT	CTSSQDLPAVRGELFF
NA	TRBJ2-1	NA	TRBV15	TGTGCCACCAGCAGAGATGGGGGTAACAATGAGCAGTTCTTC	CATSRDGGNNEQFF
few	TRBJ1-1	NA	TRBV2	TGTGCCAGCAGTGAACAACGGCAGGGCACTGAAGCTTTCTTT	CASSEQRQGTEAFF
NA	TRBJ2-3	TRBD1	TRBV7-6	TGTGCCAGCAGCTTAGGCGACAGGGACACAGATACGCAGTATTTT	CASSLGDRDTDTQYF
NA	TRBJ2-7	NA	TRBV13	TGTGCCAGCAGCTCTCTAGTTTCCTACGAGCAGTACTTC	CASSSLVSYEQYF
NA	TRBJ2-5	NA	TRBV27	TGTGCCAGCAGTTTAGGCCCAGGGCGGGGAGAGACCCAGTACTTC	CASSLGPGRGETQYF
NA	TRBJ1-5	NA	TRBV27	TGTGCCAGCAGTTTATGGGCGAAACAGCCCCAGCATTTT	CASSLWAKQPQHF
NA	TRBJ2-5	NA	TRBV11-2	TGTGCCAGCAGCTTAGATTTAGGGGGTTGGGAGACCCAGTACTTC	CASSLDLGGWETQYF
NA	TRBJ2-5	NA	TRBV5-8	TGTGCCAGCAGCTTAGGAGGGGGAGAGACCCAGTACTTC	CASSLGGGETQYF